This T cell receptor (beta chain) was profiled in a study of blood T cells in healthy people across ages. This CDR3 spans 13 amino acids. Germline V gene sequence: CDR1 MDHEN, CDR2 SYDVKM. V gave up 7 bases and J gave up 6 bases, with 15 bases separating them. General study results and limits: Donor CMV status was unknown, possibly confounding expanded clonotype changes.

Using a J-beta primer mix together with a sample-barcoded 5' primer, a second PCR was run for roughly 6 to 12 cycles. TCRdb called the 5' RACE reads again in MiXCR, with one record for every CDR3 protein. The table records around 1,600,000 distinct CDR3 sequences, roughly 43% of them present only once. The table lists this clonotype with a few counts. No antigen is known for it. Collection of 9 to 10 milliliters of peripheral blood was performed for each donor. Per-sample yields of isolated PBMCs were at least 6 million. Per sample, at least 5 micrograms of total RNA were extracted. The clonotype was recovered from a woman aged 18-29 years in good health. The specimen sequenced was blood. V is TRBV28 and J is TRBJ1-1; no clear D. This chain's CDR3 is CASTVEGFAEAFF. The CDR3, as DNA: TGTGCCAGCACTGTGGAGGGTTTCGCTGAAGCTTTCTTT.